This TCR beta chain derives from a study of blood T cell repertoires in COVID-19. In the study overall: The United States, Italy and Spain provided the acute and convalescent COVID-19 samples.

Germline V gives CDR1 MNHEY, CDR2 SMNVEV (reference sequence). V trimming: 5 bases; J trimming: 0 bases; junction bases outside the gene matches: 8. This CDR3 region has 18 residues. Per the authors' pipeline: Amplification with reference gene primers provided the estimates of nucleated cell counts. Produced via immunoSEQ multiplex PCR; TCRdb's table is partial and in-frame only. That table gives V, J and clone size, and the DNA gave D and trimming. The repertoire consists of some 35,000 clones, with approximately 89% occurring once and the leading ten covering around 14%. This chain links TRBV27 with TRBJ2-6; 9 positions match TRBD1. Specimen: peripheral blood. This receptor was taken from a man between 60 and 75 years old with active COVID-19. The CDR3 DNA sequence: TGTGCCAGCAGTCAACGGCCGGGACAGGGCTCTGGGGCCAACGTCCTGACTTTC. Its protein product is CASSQRPGQGSGANVLTF.